Listed here are 4 T cell receptor beta chains from one sample, sequenced in a study of regulatory T cells in long-lasting Graves disease. Sample time point: persistent/refractory GD, antithyroid drugs over 5 years with positive TRAb. Construction of the TCR library relied on RNA isolated from PBMCs. To make TCR beta libraries, researchers used iRepertoire HTBI primers and Arm-PCR of CDR3 regions. TCRdb processed the multiplex PCR reads anew with MiXCR; each CDR3 protein has one entry. Of roughly 400,000 distinct CDR3 sequences in the sample, around 23% are singletons; the top ten hold approximately 15%. Sample: peripheral blood mononuclear cells (PBMCs), taken when the disease was refractory, from a patient treated with antithyroid drugs. These receptors were obtained from a female donor with Graves disease.

The chain employs TRBV10-3 and TRBJ1-2; possible D gene TRBD1, 5 bases. Trimming cost V 1 base and J 6 bases, with 15 bases left between them. CDR3 length equals 15 residues. Germline assignment: CDR1 ENHRY and CDR2 SYGVKD. The CDR3 nucleotides read TGTGCCATCAGTGAGTTGTCTACAGGAATGGATGGCTACACCTTC. Protein: CAISELSTGMDGYTF.

Only a few counts were recorded for this clonotype. Possible read error: a much larger clone is one base away. The gene calls are TRBV28 and TRBJ2-7; tentative D call: TRBD1 (6 bases). CDR1 and CDR2 from the germline V gene are MDHEN and SYDVKM. The CDR3 is 15 residues long. CDR3 region: CASSLTTGQQEHPYF. In DNA, the CDR3 is TGTGCCAGCAGTTTGACCACCGGACAGCAGGAACATCCTTATTTC.

In this sample, this clonotype turned up many times. This rearrangement joins TRBV28 to TRBJ1-5, with D unclear. This CDR3 spans 14 amino acids. Trimming pared 8 bases from V and 2 bases from J, leaving 13 bases between. CDR1 is MDHEN, CDR2 SYDVKM, per germline. CDR3 sequence (DNA): TGTGCCAGCGGCCGGGCCCAACGCAATCAGCCCCAGCATTTT. The encoded protein is CASGRAQRNQPQHF.

This clonotype was counted ten times or more. This rearrangement joins TRBV27 to TRBJ1-1; unclear D gene. CDR1 is MNHEY and CDR2 is SMNVEV in the germline V gene (reference sequence). Trimming left V 0 bases short and J 8 bases short, with 10 bases between. The CDR3 covers 13 residues. Written as DNA, the CDR3 is TGTGCCAGCAGTTTATCAGTCCGATCAGAAGCTTTCTTT. This codes for CASSLSVRSEAFF.